Below, one TCR beta chain is given with its context. An amount of RNA that ranged from roughly 0.5 to 1 ug was reverse transcribed with random hexamers. By means of immunoSEQ multiplex PCR, TCR beta CDR3 spanning 54 Vbeta and 13 Jbeta underwent amplification. TCRdb redid the calling of the immunoSEQ multiplex PCR reads with MiXCR, one entry per CDR3 protein. The sample lists approximately 190,000 distinct CDR3 sequences, approximately 96% seen once, with approximately 0.1% in the top ten. Negative isolation yielded CD8+ and CD4+ T cells; FACS enriched TEMRA cells. These data are taken from a study of CD8 T cells in Susac syndrome. Germline V gene sequence: CDR1 DFQATT, CDR2 SNEGSKA (reference sequence). V shed 6 bases and J 9 bases; nucleotides not matched to a gene: 10. The CDR3 is 15 amino acids.

The sample was CD4+ T cells from PBMCs. The chain recombines TRBV20-1 with TRBJ1-6, with 11 nucleotides matching TRBD1. This TCR came from a human donor with Susac syndrome. CDR3 sequence (DNA): TGCAGTGCCGACCGTGGACAGGGGGCGAGTTCACCCCTCCACTTT. It specifies CSADRGQGASSPLHF.